This T cell receptor (beta chain) was sequenced during a study of vaccination and CD4 T cells after COVID-19 (dated by TCRdb to 2021 to 2024). Context from the whole study: Convalescent patients had a positive SARS-CoV-2 result on nasal swab PCR, and of these patients, under ten had mild disease and one had severe disease. In control cultures, a CEFX viral epitope pool was used as positive control, an HIV-1 Nef peptide pool was used as negative control, or no peptide was added. Two doses of either the Pfizer-BioNTech BNT162b2 vaccine (n=8) or the Moderna mRNA-1273 vaccine (n=2) were administered to participants. Post-COVID blood samples from convalescent patients were collected a median of approximately 93 days after diagnosis, with a range of 35 to 161 days. In ten to eleven COVID-19 convalescent patients and 4 infection-naive healthy vaccine recipients, the spike-specific CD4+ TCR repertoire before mRNA vaccination was compared with the repertoire after mRNA vaccination. The time from the second vaccine dose to post-vaccine blood sampling had a median of around 72 days and ranged from about 14 to 241 days. Overlapping spike peptide pools from SARS-CoV-2 and from the common cold coronaviruses HCoV-NL63, HCoV-OC43 and HCoV-229E were used as culture stimuli. The convalescent cohort included six males and four females, with two Hispanic individuals, seven Caucasians, two Asians and one multiracial person.

What the work shows at the level of the full study, not this receptor alone: Only a relatively small number of convalescent patients were included in the study, and early timepoints following natural infection were not analyzed. Nearly all vaccine-specific clones in convalescent patients (304 of 307) were mono-reactive for SARS-CoV-2 spike rather than cross-reactive with common cold coronaviruses. Among the post-vaccine SARS-CoV-2-reactive clones in convalescent patients, a median around 90% showed up only after vaccination, which suggests vaccine-specific priming. An increase in the median number of SARS-CoV-2-reactive clonotypes from approximately 20 after infection to a few dozen after vaccination was observed, but the change was not found to be significant.

On this clonotype: No antigen is known for it. The input lacks base qualities; no much larger clone sits a single base away.

Inclusive of the bounding cysteine and phenylalanine, the CDR3 is 17 residues long. Of the read, only the CDR3 DNA is kept; its 51 bases are in frame from base 1. The germline V gene (reference sequence) yields LNHNV for CDR1 and YYDKDF for CDR2. The V end gives up 0 bases and the J end 6 bases, leaving 12 bases in the junction not matched to a gene. In light of the paper, this sample's treatment or condition label describes: approximately 11-day PBMC culture with coronavirus spike peptide pools or control peptides (ViraFEST assay). The study used the ViraFEST assay, which expanded antigen-specific T cells with peptide pools and then identified expanded clonotypes by TCR sequencing. The positive SARS-CoV-2 PCR tests of the convalescent patients were dated from March to December 2020, before the Alpha, Beta and Delta variants emerged in the United States. Each well held approximately 2 million PBMCs cultured in IMDM containing approximately 5% human AB serum and around 10 IU/ml IL-2, with 10 ug/ml peptide pools added. Half of the culture medium was replaced with fresh IL-2-containing medium on days 3 and 7. After approximately 11 days of culture, CD4+ T cells were isolated by negative selection with the EasySep CD4+ T cell isolation kit. Ficoll-Paque Plus gradient centrifugation was used to isolate PBMCs from whole blood, and the isolated PBMCs were then either used fresh or cryopreserved at -140C. In general, triplicate wells were set up for every culture condition.

The library was prepared using PCR. At the Johns Hopkins FTIC core, DNA from the cultured CD4+ T cells underwent TCR sequencing with the Oncomine TCR Beta short-read assay. The QIAamp micro DNA kit was used to extract genomic DNA from the cultured CD4+ T cells. Oncomine TCR Beta libraries from cultured CD4+ T cells were pooled using unique dual indexes and sequenced on an Illumina iSeq 100. Turning to the authors' computational methods: Non-productive sequences were removed, and CDR3s that did not start with C, did not end with F or W, or were shorter than 7 amino acids were discarded. The MANAFEST web application identified antigen-specific clonotypes by comparing peptide-stimulated wells against reference wells and other culture wells. An FDR below 0.05, an odds ratio above 5, and a productive frequency above 0.1% in at least two of three replicate wells were required for clones to be considered positive. A clonotype counted as cross-reactive if it showed significant expansion both in the SARS-CoV-2 spike wells and in at least one common cold coronavirus spike condition. Levenshtein distances (stringdist) and unrooted phylogenetic trees (ape) in R version 3.6.1 were used to assess CDR3 homology. Using fastp trimming at Q25 and MiXCR clonotype assembly, TCRdb reanalyzed the public sequencing data and kept in-frame beta chains. Here each entry gathers all rows of one CDR3 protein and keeps the most common genes and DNA. The V and J calls, along with clone size, are taken from TCRdb and not from the paper's own processing. Across this sample there are more than 12,000 distinct CDR3 sequences, with approximately 52% seen only once. The ten largest account for 6.5% to 9.5% of the sample.

Material for sequencing was CD4+ T cells from blood, cultured in vitro. The chain is assembled from TRBV15 and TRBJ1-2; TRBD1 matches 8 bases in the middle. The TCR sequence derives from a human donor who had recovered from COVID-19. Here is the DNA: TGTGCCACCAGCAGAGATCTTGCAGAGCAGGGGGCCGATGGCTACACCTTC. It translates to CATSRDLAEQGADGYTF.